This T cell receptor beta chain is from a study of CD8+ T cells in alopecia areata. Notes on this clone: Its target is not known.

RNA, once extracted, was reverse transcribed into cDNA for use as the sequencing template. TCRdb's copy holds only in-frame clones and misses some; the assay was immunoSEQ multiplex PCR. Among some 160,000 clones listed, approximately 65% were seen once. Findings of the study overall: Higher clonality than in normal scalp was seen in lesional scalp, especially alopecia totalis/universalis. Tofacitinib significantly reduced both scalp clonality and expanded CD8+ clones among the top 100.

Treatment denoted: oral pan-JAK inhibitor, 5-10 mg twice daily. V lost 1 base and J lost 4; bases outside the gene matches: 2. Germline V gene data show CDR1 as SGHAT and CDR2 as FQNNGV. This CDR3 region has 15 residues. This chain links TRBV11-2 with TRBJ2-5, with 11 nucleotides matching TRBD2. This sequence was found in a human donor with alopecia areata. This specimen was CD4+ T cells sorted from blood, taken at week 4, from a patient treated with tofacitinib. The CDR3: CASSLVAGGVETQYF. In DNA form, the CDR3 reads TGTGCCAGCAGCTTAGTAGCGGGGGGGGTAGAGACCCAGTACTTC.